The 9 T cell receptor beta chains below were found in one sample sequenced in a study of CD8 T cells in Susac syndrome. Random hexamers were used to reverse transcribe 0.5 to 1 ug of RNA. TCRdb used MiXCR to reprocess the immunoSEQ multiplex PCR reads, holding one entry per CDR3 protein. The sample records some 150,000 distinct CDR3 sequences, approximately 94% being singletons. Sequenced material: CD4+ T cells from PBMCs. Receptors were obtained from a human donor in good health.

The chain employs TRBV18 and TRBJ2-1, with 10 bases fitting TRBD2. CDR1 and CDR2 (germline): KGHSH, LQKENI. The ends lost 1 base at V and 9 bases at J; junction bases unmatched: 6. The CDR3 consists of 15 residues. The CDR3 sequence: CASSPLSAGGAEQFF. For the CDR3, the DNA is TGTGCCAGCTCACCACTCTCAGCGGGAGGGGCTGAGCAGTTCTTC. The complete variable domain, with remaining parts taken from reference TRBV18 and TRBJ2-1, reads NAGVMQNPRHLVRRRGQEARLRCSPMKGHSHVYWYRQLPEEGLKFMVYLQKENIIDESGMPKERFSAEFPKEGPSILRIQQVVRGDSAAYFCASSPLSAGGAEQFFGPGTRLTVL.

The chain has TRBV12-3 or TRBV12-4 and TRBJ2-4, with D unresolved. Trimming left V 6 bases short and J 8 bases short, with 11 bases between. The CDR3 consists of 12 residues. The CDR3 DNA reads TGTGCCAGCAGGGGATCGTGGGACATTCAGTACTTC. It is translated as CASRGSWDIQYF.

The chain recombines TRBV20-1 with TRBJ2-7; D gene ambiguous. Germline loops: CDR1 DFQATT, CDR2 SNEGSKA (reference sequence). CDR3 length: 12 amino acids. V was trimmed by 6 bases and J by 2 bases, leaving 11 bases between them. The CDR3 DNA is TGCAGTGCCATCAAGGACGCCTACGAGCAGTACTTC. Translation: CSAIKDAYEQYF.

The CDR3, as DNA: TGTGCCATCAGTGACGGGACTAGCGGGAGGCCCCAGGACGAGCAGTACTTC. It yields the protein CAISDGTSGRPQDEQYF. V is TRBV10-3 and J is TRBJ2-7; TRBD2 matches at 15 bases. CDR3 length: 17 amino acids. The germline CDR1 and CDR2 sequences are ENHRY and SYGVKD. With 3 bases clipped from V and 5 bases from J, the junction kept 8 bases outside the gene matches.

This chain connects TRBV5-1 to TRBJ2-7; D possibly corresponds to TRBD2 (5 bases). V lost 0 bases, J lost 2 bases, and 9 bases lay in between. CDR3 size: 14 residues. The germline gives CDR1 SGHRS, CDR2 YFSETQ. CDR3 protein: CASSLGTVPYEQYF. CDR3 nucleotide sequence: TGCGCCAGCAGCTTGGGGACTGTCCCCTACGAGCAGTACTTC.

The chain combines TRBV20-1 with TRBJ1-1; 7 nucleotides line up with TRBD1. The CDR3 contains 14 residues. V lost 2 bases and J lost 2; bases outside the gene matches: 5. From germline, CDR1 is DFQATT and CDR2 SNEGSKA (reference sequence). This CDR3 is CSARLTGVNTEAFF. In DNA, the CDR3 is TGCAGTGCTAGACTAACAGGGGTCAACACTGAAGCTTTCTTT.

The gene calls are TRBV12-3 or TRBV12-4 and TRBJ2-2, with 7 positions matching TRBD2. This CDR3 comprises 17 residues. V lost 6 bases to trimming and J lost 6 bases; unmatched junction nucleotides: 16. The CDR3 here is CASSPRLGREKAGELFF. The CDR3 bases are TGTGCCAGCAGCCCCCGCTTGGGGCGGGAGAAGGCCGGGGAGCTGTTTTTT.

V gene TRBV10-3 combines with J gene TRBJ2-3; the D call may be TRBD1 or TRBD2 (5 bases each). Per germline, CDR1 ENHRY and CDR2 SYGVKD. V was trimmed by 6 bases and J by 1 base, leaving 11 bases between them. The CDR3 totals 14 residues. CDR3 sequence (DNA): TGTGCCATCAGCTCAGTGGGGGGCACAGATACGCAGTATTTT. This gives the protein CAISSVGGTDTQYF.

The chain employs TRBV20-1 and TRBJ2-1, with TRBD2 identical over 7 bases. Trimming cost V 3 bases and J 7 bases; bases outside gene matches: 12. Germline CDR1 reads DFQATT; CDR2 reads SNEGSKA (reference sequence). The CDR3 has 15 residues. The chain's CDR3 is CSASWDYSPTNEQFF. CDR3 nucleotides: TGCAGTGCTAGCTGGGACTATTCCCCTACGAATGAGCAGTTCTTC.